These 21 T cell receptor beta chains were sequenced from one sample in a study of T cell responses to AZD1222 COVID-19 vaccine. Using immunoSEQ multiplex PCR, the repertoire was profiled, and TCRdb retains in-frame clones only, with some absent. The repertoire has 90,000 to 100,000 clones, approximately 84% of them found once; the top ten carry 13% to 15%. The sequenced sample was peripheral blood, obtained 28 days after the second AZD1222 dose. The source is an adult who received the AZD1222 COVID-19 vaccine.

This clone was counted a single time. The chain is built from TRBV3-1 (or the pseudogene TRBV3-2) and TRBJ2-1, with D perhaps TRBD2 (5 bases). This CDR3 spans 13 amino acids. Between the trimmed V and J ends, which lost 0 bases and 10 bases, there was a span of 10 bases. Germline values: CDR1 LGHDT, CDR2 YNNKEL (reference sequence). This CDR3 reads CASSQDLGAEQFF. As DNA, the CDR3 is TGTGCCAGCAGCCAAGATCTGGGAGCAGAGCAGTTCTTC.

The V call is TRBV19, the J call TRBJ1-2; 8 bases are shared with TRBD1. CDR1 LNHDA and CDR2 SQIVND come from the germline V gene (reference sequence). This CDR3 comprises 16 residues. V dropped 1 base and J dropped 0; count of bases not matched to a gene: 4. The CDR3 loop reads CASSIGQGAPNYGYTF. The DNA of the CDR3 is TGTGCCAGTAGTATAGGCCAGGGGGCACCTAACTATGGCTACACCTTC.

The chain is built from TRBV19 and TRBJ2-3; D is unclear. CDR3 length: 15 residues. The ends were cut back, 1 base at V and 2 bases at J, with 10 bases in the middle. The germline V gene has CDR1 LNHDA and CDR2 SQIVND (reference sequence). CDR3 bases: TGTGCCAGTAGTATAGGGGCACTGTTCACAGATACGCAGTATTTT. Its protein product is CASSIGALFTDTQYF.

The rearrangement links TRBV5-1 to TRBJ1-2; D uncertain. The germline V gene has CDR1 SGHRS and CDR2 YFSETQ. With 1 base removed from V and 1 base from J, the gap between germline ends came to 14 bases. CDR3 length: 16 residues. The CDR3 DNA follows: TGCGCCAGCAGCTTGCCCCTAGGAGCCAATAACTATGGCTACACCTTC. It encodes CASSLPLGANNYGYTF.

The count of this clone is one. The CDR3 spells CASSSDRGSYNEQFF. The CDR3 DNA follows: TGTGCCAGCAGCTCCGACAGGGGCTCCTACAATGAGCAGTTCTTC. V gene TRBV11-2 combines with J gene TRBJ2-1; TRBD1 agrees at 8 bases. The V gene end was trimmed by 4 bases and the J gene end by 0 bases; junction bases not matched to a gene: 2. This CDR3 has 15 amino acids. CDR1 SGHAT and CDR2 FQNNGV come from the germline V gene. Drawing the rest from reference TRBV11-2 and TRBJ2-1, the complete variable domain is EAGVAQSPRYKIIEKRQSVAFWCNPISGHATLYWYQQILGQGPKLLIQFQNNGVVDDSQLPKDRFSAERLKGVDSTLKIQPAKLEDSAVYLCASSSDRGSYNEQFFGPGTRLTVL.

V gene TRBV7-3 combines with J gene TRBJ1-6; D is perhaps TRBD1 (6 bases). Germline V gives CDR1 SGHTA, CDR2 FQGTGA. V was trimmed by 5 bases and J by 7 bases, leaving 9 bases between them. The CDR3 runs 13 residues. DNA of the CDR3: TGTGCCAGCAGCCAGGGGAAAAATTCACCCCTCCACTTT. This codes for CASSQGKNSPLHF.

This chain connects TRBV6-5 to TRBJ1-1; possibly TRBD1 for D (5 bases). The V end lost 6 bases, the J end lost 5 bases, and 16 bases lay between the germline ends. Per germline, CDR1 MNHEY and CDR2 SVGAGI. This CDR3 is 14 amino acids long. CDR3 nucleotide sequence: TGTGCCAGCAGACCTAGGACGGGGGGGACTGAAGCTTTCTTT. Its translation: CASRPRTGGTEAFF.

This rearrangement joins TRBV9 to TRBJ1-1, with a weak D call TRBD1 (5 bases). Germline V gives CDR1 SGDLS, CDR2 YYNGEE. The germline V and J ends were trimmed by 4 bases and 6 bases, with 16 bases remaining between them. The CDR3 sequence is 14 residues long. The CDR3 sequence is CASSTKNGAAEAFF. CDR3 sequence (DNA): TGTGCCAGCAGCACAAAGAATGGGGCAGCTGAAGCTTTCTTT.

This clone occurred once. The J gene is TRBJ1-2, the V gene TRBV5-1; no firm D call. The CDR3 sequence is 15 residues long. Germline V CDR1 and CDR2: SGHRS, YFSETQ. The ends were cut back, 0 bases at V and 7 bases at J, with 16 bases in the middle. CDR3 in amino acids: CASSLVWGKGSGYTF. For the CDR3, the DNA is TGCGCCAGCAGCTTGGTTTGGGGAAAGGGTAGTGGCTACACCTTC.

The chain links TRBV6-6 to TRBJ2-3; 7 bases line up with TRBD1. J was trimmed by 4 bases and V by 3 bases; bases with no gene match: 7. The CDR3 has 15 residues. The germline V gene has CDR1 MNHNY and CDR2 SVGAGI (reference sequence). The CDR3 DNA is TGTGCCAGCAGTTATGCCCACCAGGGGGCAGATACGCAGTATTTT. Residues: CASSYAHQGADTQYF.

This clone turned up a few times. The genes are TRBV28 and TRBJ2-7; perhaps D is TRBD1 or TRBD2 (6 bases each). V shed 8 bases and J shed 6 bases, with 26 bases lying between them. The CDR3 is 16 residues long. Germline V CDR1 and CDR2: MDHEN, SYDVKM. CDR3 sequence: CASSQVAAGEEGEQYF. CDR3 nucleotide sequence: TGTGCCAGCTCCCAAGTGGCCGCAGGGGAGGAGGGCGAGCAGTACTTC.

The V and J genes are TRBV27 and TRBJ1-5; possible D gene TRBD1, 6 bases. Per germline, CDR1 MNHEY and CDR2 SMNVEV (reference sequence). This CDR3 region has 15 residues. V lost 7 bases and J 6 bases, leaving 19 bases between the germline ends. In DNA, the CDR3 is TGTGCCAGCAAAACCCGAGGGGGTCGGAGTCAGCCCCAGCATTTT. Translating gives CASKTRGGRSQPQHF.

V and J are TRBV19 and TRBJ2-7, with TRBD2 matching 10 bases. The CDR3 totals 14 residues. Per germline, CDR1 LNHDA and CDR2 SQIVND (reference sequence). V gave up 5 bases and J gave up 6 bases; unmatched junction bases: 7. The CDR3 reads CASSSGLAGAEQYF. The CDR3, as DNA: TGTGCCAGTAGTTCGGGGCTAGCGGGAGCCGAGCAGTACTTC.

For this clone: Germline and junction disagree at one end, which may indicate a read error. The chain employs TRBV29-1 and TRBJ2-5; unclear D gene. The CDR3 runs 11 residues. The germline V gene has CDR1 SQVTM and CDR2 ANQGSEA. Here the CDR3 DNA reads TGTTCCCTGACGTACCAAGAGACCCAGTACTTC. It specifies CSLTYQETQYF.

The rearrangement uses TRBV6-5 and TRBJ1-3; TRBD1 agrees at 7 bases. The CDR3 is made up of 14 amino acids. V lost 6 bases, J lost 4 bases, and 6 bases stayed unmatched. Germline CDR1 reads MNHEY; CDR2 reads SVGAGI. DNA for the CDR3: TGTGCCAGCAGCAAAACAGGGGTCGGAAACACCATATATTTT. As protein: CASSKTGVGNTIYF.

This clone has just one count. In DNA, the CDR3 is TGCGCCAGCAGTGAACGGCCGAGGGACACTGAAGCTTTCTTT. Its protein is CASSERPRDTEAFF. The V call is TRBV10-2, the J call TRBJ1-1, with no clear D. Trimming left V 3 bases short and J 3 bases short, with 11 bases between. The CDR3 has 14 amino acids. The germline gives CDR1 WSHSY, CDR2 SAAADI.

This clone was detected a few times. The rearrangement links TRBV18 to TRBJ1-1; a possible D gene is TRBD1 (6 bases). This CDR3 has 13 residues. CDR1 KGHSH and CDR2 LQKENI come from the germline V gene. V lost 3 bases to trimming and J lost 4 bases, with 9 bases between them. CDR3 sequence (DNA): TGTGCCAGCTCACCGGCGGGGGCCACTGAAGCTTTCTTT. Protein product: CASSPAGATEAFF.

The V and J genes are TRBV7-2 and TRBJ2-3; weak D call: TRBD2 (5 bases). CDR3 length: 15 amino acids. V was cut by 5 bases and J by 6 bases, with 18 bases left in between. Germline CDR1 is SGHTA and CDR2 is FQGNSA. CDR3 sequence reads: CASSPTLGARDTQYF. CDR3 sequence (DNA): TGTGCCAGCAGCCCAACACTGGGAGCCCGGGATACGCAGTATTTT.

This clone has a single count. This sequence joins TRBV4-3 and TRBJ1-2, with D possibly TRBD1 on 5 matching bases. Germline CDR1 is LGHNA and CDR2 is YSLEER. The CDR3 runs to 13 residues. Trimming cost V 4 bases and J 2 bases, with 8 bases left between them. The CDR3 bases are TGCGCCAGCAGCCTACGGGGGAACTATGGCTACACCTTC. Amino acid sequence: CASSLRGNYGYTF.

The chain carries TRBV6-2 or TRBV6-3 and TRBJ2-7, with D perhaps TRBD2 (5 bases). The V end lost 4 bases, the J end lost 2 bases, and 9 bases lay between the germline ends. Per the germline V gene, CDR1 is MNHEY and CDR2 is SVGEGT. The CDR3 covers 13 residues. The CDR3 DNA follows: TGTGCCAGCAGTTCCAGCGGTACCTACGAGCAGTACTTC. Translated: CASSSSGTYEQYF.

V and J are TRBV9 and TRBJ1-3; the D gene is possibly TRBD1 (5 bases). CDR1 SGDLS and CDR2 YYNGEE come from the germline V gene. V was shortened by 3 bases and J by 1 base, with 8 bases between the two germline ends. This CDR3 is built from 14 residues. The CDR3 is CASSAQGSGNTIYF. The CDR3 nucleotides are TGTGCCAGCAGCGCCCAGGGTTCTGGAAACACCATATATTTT.